The 22 T cell receptor beta chains in this list originate from one sample, sequenced in a study of T cell responses to AZD1222 COVID-19 vaccine. This table comes from immunoSEQ multiplex PCR, and its TCRdb copy is limited to in-frame clones, with some not included. The sample consists of around 89,000 clones, approximately 89% of them appearing once. Source: peripheral blood, taken 28 days after the second AZD1222 dose. These receptors were collected from an adult who received the AZD1222 COVID-19 vaccine.

The rearrangement links TRBV19 to TRBJ2-2; a possible D gene is TRBD1 (5 bases). The V gene's germline CDR1 is LNHDA and CDR2 SQIVND (reference sequence). The CDR3 loop spans 13 amino acids. V lost 5 bases and J 4 bases, leaving 8 bases between the germline ends. The CDR3 loop is CASSRQTTGELFF. CDR3 coding DNA: TGTGCCAGTAGTCGACAGACCACCGGGGAGCTGTTTTTT.

The table lists this clone with a count of one. The V gene is TRBV4-1, the J gene TRBJ2-5, with a weak D call TRBD2 (8 bases). Between the trimmed V and J ends, which lost 3 bases and 4 bases, there was a span of 15 bases. The germline V gene encodes CDR1 MGHRA and CDR2 YSYEKL. This CDR3 is built from 15 residues. CDR3 residues: CASSQGLGGLETQYF. CDR3 DNA sequence: TGCGCCAGCAGCCAGGGACTAGGGGGCCTAGAGACCCAGTACTTC.

V gene TRBV7-9 combines with J gene TRBJ1-1, with a weak D call TRBD1 (5 bases). Germline V CDR1 and CDR2: SEHNR, FQNEAQ (reference sequence). This CDR3 contains 16 residues. V lost 3 bases, J lost 3 bases, and 17 bases lay in between. This CDR3 is CASSFRGRVRDTEAFF. The CDR3 nucleotides are TGTGCCAGCAGCTTTAGGGGCAGGGTGAGGGACACTGAAGCTTTCTTT.

This clone has only a few counts. This chain connects TRBV4-1 to TRBJ1-1; possible D gene TRBD1, 6 bases. Trimming pared 6 bases from V and 1 base from J, leaving 12 bases between. The CDR3 is 14 residues long. Germline assignment: CDR1 MGHRA and CDR2 YSYEKL. The DNA for the CDR3 is TGCGCCAGCAGGGGGACACTCAAGAACACTGAAGCTTTCTTT. Translating it yields CASRGTLKNTEAFF.

The chain uses TRBV3-1 (or the pseudogene TRBV3-2) and TRBJ1-5; D is undetermined. Germline values: CDR1 LGHDT, CDR2 YNNKEL (reference sequence). The CDR3 consists of 14 residues. With 1 base removed from V and 3 bases from J, the gap between germline ends came to 7 bases. The CDR3 DNA sequence: TGTGCCAGCAGCCAAGGACAATTCAATCAGCCCCAGCATTTT. Translating it yields CASSQGQFNQPQHF.

The CDR3 here is CASSQSTIRTGNEQFF. For the CDR3, the DNA is TGCGCCAGCAGCCAATCTACTATTAGGACAGGGAATGAGCAGTTCTTC. This sequence joins TRBV4-1 and TRBJ2-1; 8 bases agree with TRBD1. The V segment lost 2 bases and the J segment 7 bases; nucleotides outside the gene matches: 10. This CDR3 has 16 residues. Germline V gives CDR1 MGHRA, CDR2 YSYEKL.

This chain links TRBV2 with TRBJ1-2, with D possibly matching TRBD1 (5 bases). This CDR3 has 15 residues. Germline V gives CDR1 SNHLY, CDR2 FYNNEI. The V end was cut by 6 bases, the J end by 3 bases, with 17 bases between. The CDR3 protein is CASRKTRDGDYGYTF. CDR3 coding DNA: TGTGCCAGCAGGAAGACCCGGGACGGAGACTATGGCTACACCTTC.

This chain joins TRBV20-1 and TRBJ1-5; the D is unclear. The CDR3 spans 14 residues. Per germline, CDR1 DFQATT and CDR2 SNEGSKA (reference sequence). V lost 3 bases, J lost 0 bases, and 9 bases lay in between. CDR3 in DNA: TGCAGTGCTAGTGCCAGATATAGCAATCAGCCCCAGCATTTT. Its translation is CSASARYSNQPQHF.

The chain has TRBV7-9 and TRBJ2-7, with TRBD1 matching over 10 bases. V was pared by 5 bases and J by 0 bases, with 4 bases of the junction left unmatched. This CDR3 has 15 amino acids. Germline-derived CDR1 and CDR2 are SEHNR and FQNEAQ (reference sequence). CDR3 amino acids: CASSPRTGGSYEQYF. CDR3 in DNA: TGTGCCAGCAGCCCTAGGACAGGGGGCTCCTACGAGCAGTACTTC. The full variable domain, completed using reference TRBV7-9 and TRBJ2-7, is DTGVSQNPRHKITKRGQNVTFRCDPISEHNRLYWYRQTLGQGPEFLTYFQNEAQLEKSRLLSDRFSAERPKGSFSTLEIQRTEQGDSAMYLCASSPRTGGSYEQYFGPGTRLTVT.

This rearrangement joins TRBV10-1 to TRBJ2-2; TRBD1 matches 8 bases. The trim removed 4 bases at V and 7 bases at J, leaving 2 bases unmatched. This CDR3 is 13 amino acids long. Germline V gene sequence: CDR1 WNHNN, CDR2 SYGVQD (reference sequence). The CDR3 spells CASSATGVGELFF. Here the CDR3 DNA reads TGCGCCAGCAGTGCGACAGGGGTCGGGGAGCTGTTTTTT.

This chain uses TRBV27 with TRBJ1-1; D possibly corresponds to TRBD1 (5 bases). The CDR3 length is 15 residues. With 6 bases removed from V and 0 bases from J, the gap between germline ends came to 14 bases. Germline CDR1 MNHEY, CDR2 SMNVEV (reference sequence). CDR3 sequence (DNA): TGTGCCAGCAGGATGAGGGGCCTCATGAACACTGAAGCTTTCTTT. Amino acids: CASRMRGLMNTEAFF.

The chain employs TRBV18 and TRBJ2-2; D is unclear. The length of the CDR3 is 14 residues. V shed 3 bases and J shed 2 bases, with 7 bases lying between them. Germline V gene lookup returns CDR1 KGHSH and CDR2 LQKENI. The CDR3 is CASSPRANTGELFF. CDR3 sequence (DNA): TGTGCCAGCTCACCCCGGGCCAACACCGGGGAGCTGTTTTTT.

The rearrangement joins TRBV11-2 to TRBJ1-3, with 7 bases that match TRBD1. Per germline, CDR1 SGHAT and CDR2 FQNNGV. This CDR3 comprises 16 residues. After removal of 1 base from V and 0 bases from J, the junction contained 3 bases not matched to a gene. The chain's CDR3 is CASSLGDRGSGNTIYF. For the CDR3, the DNA is TGTGCCAGCAGCTTAGGGGACAGAGGCTCTGGAAACACCATATATTTT.

This clone was detected a few times. V is TRBV18 and J is TRBJ2-1; D gene ambiguous. The CDR3 is 15 residues long. V was clipped by 0 bases and J by 5 bases, with 11 bases between them. The germline V gene has CDR1 KGHSH and CDR2 LQKENI. The CDR3 DNA reads TGTGCCAGCTCACCACCCACACTAAAGAACAATGAGCAGTTCTTC. Protein: CASSPPTLKNNEQFF.

The genes are TRBV30 and TRBJ1-3; no reliable D call. Trimming left V 2 bases short and J 4 bases short, with 9 bases between. The CDR3 totals 13 residues. Per the germline V gene, CDR1 is GTSNPN and CDR2 is SVGIG (reference sequence). CDR3 nucleotide sequence: TGTGCCTGGAGTACGGGGATGGGAAACACCATATATTTT. It is translated as CAWSTGMGNTIYF.

Worth noting for this clone: This may be a read error: a much more frequent sequence differs by one nucleotide. The chain recombines TRBV11-3 with TRBJ2-3, with a weak D call TRBD1 (5 bases). Between the trimmed V and J ends, which lost 6 bases and 1 base, there was a span of 8 bases. This CDR3 region has 13 residues. The germline V gene encodes CDR1 SGHNT and CDR2 YENEEA. CDR3 sequence (DNA): TGTGCCAGCAGGTTACAGGGCACAGATACGCAGTATTTT. Translating gives CASRLQGTDTQYF.

The CDR3 DNA follows: TGTGCCAGCAGCAAGAATACGGTTAGAAATACGAAACTGTTTTTT. Its protein is CASSKNTVRNTKLFF. The chain couples TRBV14 to TRBJ1-4; no definite D call. Trimming took 5 bases from V and 11 from J, leaving 21 bases between them. The CDR3 length is 15 residues. Per germline, CDR1 SGHDN and CDR2 FVKESK. The full variable domain, rest sourced from reference TRBV14 and TRBJ1-4, is EAGVTQFPSHSVIEKGQTVTLRCDPISGHDNLYWYRRVMGKEIKFLLHFVKESKQDESGMPNNRFLAERTGGTYSTLKVQPAELEDSGVYFCASSKNTVRNTKLFFGSGTQLSVL.

The gene calls are TRBV14 and TRBJ2-5; no reliable D call. The CDR3 loop spans 14 amino acids. V shed 0 bases and J shed 2 bases, with 7 bases lying between them. Germline assignment: CDR1 SGHDN and CDR2 FVKESK. The CDR3 here is CASSQEIRQETQYF. The CDR3 bases are TGTGCCAGCAGCCAAGAGATCAGACAAGAGACCCAGTACTTC.

This chain uses TRBV7-2 with TRBJ1-1; D not resolved. The CDR3 runs to 15 residues. In germline, CDR1 is SGHTA, CDR2 FQGNSA. The germline V and J ends were trimmed by 3 bases and 0 bases, with 11 bases remaining between them. CDR3: CASSFSKGVNTEAFF. The DNA for the CDR3 is TGTGCCAGCAGCTTTTCAAAAGGTGTGAACACTGAAGCTTTCTTT. Full variable domain (remainder filled in from reference TRBV7-2 and TRBJ1-1): GAGVSQSPSNKVTEKGKDVELRCDPISGHTALYWYRQSLGQGLEFLIYFQGNSAPDKSGLPSDRFSAERTGGSVSTLTIQRTQQEDSAVYLCASSFSKGVNTEAFFGQGTRLTVV.

This chain uses TRBV27 with TRBJ2-2; 10 bases are shared with TRBD2. The V and J ends lost 5 bases and 7 bases, in that order; junction bases with no gene match: 7. In germline, CDR1 is MNHEY, CDR2 SMNVEV (reference sequence). The CDR3 contains 15 residues. This CDR3 reads CASSPWGLANGELFF. CDR3 nucleotide sequence: TGTGCCAGCAGTCCCTGGGGACTAGCGAACGGGGAGCTGTTTTTT.

The V call is TRBV2, the J call TRBJ1-3, with 8 bases that match TRBD1. The CDR3 is 16 amino acids. Germline trimming cut 5 bases from V and 0 bases from J; bases unmatched to any gene: 6. The V gene's germline CDR1 is SNHLY and CDR2 FYNNEI. The CDR3 region has the DNA TGTGCCAGCAGTAGACAGGGGCCCTCCTCTGGAAACACCATATATTTT. Amino acids: CASSRQGPSSGNTIYF.

The rearrangement links TRBV6-5 to TRBJ2-7; no clear D. There are 13 residues in the CDR3. Trimming stripped 7 bases from V and 6 bases from J, with 16 bases between. Germline V CDR1 and CDR2: MNHEY, SVGAGI. This CDR3 is CASKSLASLEQYF. For the CDR3, the DNA is TGTGCCAGCAAGTCCTTAGCTTCTCTCGAGCAGTACTTC.